The 23 T cell receptor beta chains below were found in one sample sequenced in a study of cytomegalovirus exposure and HLA in healthy donors. Amplification used 60 Vbeta primers and 13 Jbeta primers. Assay used: immunoSEQ multiplex PCR; TCRdb lists only in-frame clones, some missing. The sample comprises about 120,000 clones, 75% of which are singletons, and over 1.5% rests with the top ten. The sample comprised PBMCs. Receptors originate from a woman aged 18-29 years in good health and CMV-seronegative.

The CDR3 spells CASSFLSSSYNSPLHF. Here the CDR3 DNA reads TGTGCCAGCAGTTTCCTCTCGAGCTCCTATAATTCACCCCTCCACTTT. This chain links TRBV27 with TRBJ1-6; D is ambiguous. Germline CDR1 and CDR2: MNHEY and SMNVEV (reference sequence). The CDR3 length is 16 residues. V dropped 3 bases and J dropped 0 bases, with 9 bases sitting between them.

This clone has just one count. The chain links TRBV7-3 to TRBJ2-1; possible D gene TRBD2, 6 bases. The CDR3 has 14 amino acids. CDR1 is SGHTA and CDR2 is FQGTGA in the germline V gene. Trimming removed 0 bases from V and 10 bases from J, with 13 bases in between. The CDR3 bases are TGTGCCAGCAGCTTAACCTGGGGGGTCGGGGAGCAGTTCTTC. Translated: CASSLTWGVGEQFF.

The rearrangement uses TRBV5-1 and TRBJ1-6, with D perhaps matching TRBD1 (6 bases). The CDR3 totals 14 residues. CDR1 is SGHRS and CDR2 is YFSETQ in the germline V gene. Trimming left V 0 bases short and J 9 bases short, with 10 bases between. The CDR3 DNA is TGCGCCAGCAGCTTGGGGGAAGGGGGTTCACCCCTCCACTTT. Amino acids: CASSLGEGGSPLHF.

The chain carries TRBV6-1 and TRBJ1-1, with D possibly being TRBD1 (6 bases). This CDR3 has 13 residues. From germline, CDR1 is MNHNS and CDR2 SASEGT. Trimming cost V 2 bases and J 5 bases, with 9 bases left between them. CDR3 loop: CASSERGRTEAFF. CDR3 nucleotide sequence: TGTGCCAGCAGTGAAAGGGGGAGAACTGAAGCTTTCTTT.

The chain employs TRBV25-1 and TRBJ2-7; 7 bases match TRBD1. The CDR3 is 13 amino acids. CDR1 and CDR2 from the germline V gene are MGHDK and SYGVNS. The J segment lost 3 bases and the V segment lost 4 bases, leaving 3 bases of the junction unmatched. In DNA form, the CDR3 reads TGTGCCAGCAGTGGGGGACAGAGCTACGAGCAGTACTTC. Translation: CASSGGQSYEQYF.

The rearrangement joins TRBV7-9 to TRBJ1-2; possibly TRBD1 for D (6 bases). V lost 1 base and J lost 3, with 6 bases in between. Germline V gene sequence: CDR1 SEHNR, CDR2 FQNEAQ (reference sequence). This CDR3 is 13 amino acids long. In nucleotides, the CDR3 is TGTGCCAGCAGCTTAGGACAGGACTATGGCTACACCTTC. Its protein is CASSLGQDYGYTF.

The rearrangement joins TRBV7-2 to TRBJ2-5; 9 bases align to TRBD1. The J call may be mistaken, given a closer DNA end match to TRBJ2-7. The germline V gene encodes CDR1 SGHTA and CDR2 FQGNSA. The CDR3 loop spans 14 amino acids. The CDR3 bases are TGTGCCAGCAGCTCCGGGACAGGGCCTTACGAGCAGTACTTC. This sequence encodes CASSSGTGPYEQYF.

This clone has a single count. This chain links TRBV5-1 with TRBJ1-4; 8 nucleotides align to TRBD1. Trimming took 1 base from V and 5 from J; bases not matched to a gene: 4. This CDR3 comprises 15 residues. CDR1 and CDR2 from the germline V gene are SGHRS and YFSETQ. The DNA for the CDR3 is TGCGCCAGCAGCTTGACGGGACAGGAGAATGAAAAACTGTTTTTT. Amino acids: CASSLTGQENEKLFF.

V and J are TRBV7-9 and TRBJ2-2, with 7 bases identical to TRBD1. CDR1 is SEHNR, CDR2 FQNEAQ, per germline (reference sequence). CDR3 length equals 14 residues. The trim removed 4 bases at V and 4 bases at J, leaving 3 bases unmatched. The CDR3 coding sequence is TGTGCCAGCAGCTCTGCAGGGGGCACCGGGGAGCTGTTTTTT. It specifies CASSSAGGTGELFF.

The V gene is TRBV5-1, the J gene TRBJ1-2, with a possible D match to TRBD1 (6 bases). The CDR3 extends over 16 amino acids. Germline values: CDR1 SGHRS, CDR2 YFSETQ. The V end was cut by 1 base, the J end by 8 bases, with 21 bases between. The CDR3 region is CASSLSEGQPSPGYTF. The CDR3 DNA follows: TGCGCCAGCAGCTTGTCTGAGGGACAACCAAGCCCCGGCTACACCTTC.

The chain links TRBV5-1 to TRBJ2-1, with 8 bases identical to TRBD2. Losses at the gene ends were 1 base for V and 4 bases for J; bases not matched to a gene: 7. The CDR3 consists of 16 residues. Germline lookup yields CDR1 SGHRS and CDR2 YFSETQ. CDR3 residues: CASSLSLRGGYNEQFF. The CDR3 region has the DNA TGCGCCAGCAGCTTGTCATTACGGGGGGGATACAATGAGCAGTTCTTC.

This clone was counted between two and nine times. The chain is built from TRBV6-5 and TRBJ2-1; D is unresolved. This CDR3 has 15 amino acids. V was clipped by 6 bases and J by 7 bases, with 19 bases between them. Germline values: CDR1 MNHEY, CDR2 SVGAGI. CDR3 sequence (DNA): TGTGCCAGCAGGTTAGACACCCTTAACTTTAATGAGCAGTTCTTC. Its protein product is CASRLDTLNFNEQFF.

The chain combines TRBV9 with TRBJ2-7, with 8 bases lining up with TRBD1. CDR3 size: 14 residues. The germline CDR1 and CDR2 sequences are SGDLS and YYNGEE. The ends lost 3 bases at V and 5 bases at J; junction bases unmatched: 7. This CDR3 reads CASSGARGRNEQYF. The CDR3 region has the DNA TGTGCCAGCAGCGGGGCCAGGGGGCGAAACGAGCAGTACTTC.

This clone turned up a few times. This chain joins TRBV6-1 and TRBJ1-4, with TRBD1 matching 8 bases. V lost 6 bases to trimming and J lost 7 bases; unmatched junction nucleotides: 7. The CDR3 length is 14 residues. CDR1 MNHNS and CDR2 SASEGT come from the germline V gene. The CDR3 sequence is CASRNRGDSEKLFF. In DNA form, the CDR3 reads TGTGCCAGCAGGAACAGGGGGGATAGTGAAAAACTGTTTTTT.

The rearrangement uses TRBV28 and TRBJ2-7; D is uncertain. From germline, CDR1 is MDHEN and CDR2 SYDVKM. Trimming left V 3 bases short and J 0 bases short, with 6 bases between. CDR3 length equals 13 residues. CDR3 in DNA: TGTGCCAGCAGTTTTCTCCGCTCCTACGAGCAGTACTTC. Translating it yields CASSFLRSYEQYF.

This clone was recorded a few times. The CDR3 DNA is TGTGCCAGCAGCCGATTGGGTGATCGGGAGACTGCGGGCTACACCTTC. Protein: CASSRLGDRETAGYTF. V is TRBV7-9 and J is TRBJ1-2; the D is unclear. V lost 5 bases, J lost 8 bases, and 24 bases lay in between. Germline CDR1 reads SEHNR; CDR2 reads FQNEAQ (reference sequence). The CDR3 is made up of 16 amino acids.

The chain employs TRBV27 and TRBJ1-5; D gene ambiguous. Trimming shortened V by 5 bases and J by 0 bases, and 8 bases separated the two germline ends. The CDR3 consists of 14 residues. Germline V CDR1 and CDR2: MNHEY, SMNVEV (reference sequence). This CDR3 is CASSRMYSNQPQHF. The CDR3 DNA is TGTGCCAGCAGTCGTATGTATAGCAATCAGCCCCAGCATTTT.

About this clone: The conserved closing phenylalanine or tryptophan is absent in this CDR3, likely reflecting a read error. The chain uses TRBV30 and TRBJ1-6; 9 bases are shared with TRBD1. Germline CDR1 and CDR2: GTSNPN and SVGIG (reference sequence). The CDR3 consists of 16 residues. V shed 3 bases, J shed 10 bases, and the junction held 13 bases outside the gene matches. CDR3 protein: CAWSRQGGSYRSPLHV. Written as DNA, the CDR3 is TGTGCCTGGAGCCGACAGGGGGGCTCTTATCGGTCACCCCTCCACGTT.

The gene calls are TRBV6-4 and TRBJ1-6, with TRBD1 identical over 8 bases. Germline V lookup: CDR1 MRHNA, CDR2 SNTAGT. Trimming removed 5 bases from V and 8 bases from J; junction bases left unmatched: 5. The CDR3 runs 14 residues. The CDR3, as DNA: TGTGCCAGCAGTCCCACAGGGGGTGATTCACCCCTCCACTTT. Translation: CASSPTGGDSPLHF.

The chain is built from TRBV9 and TRBJ1-1; tentatively, D is TRBD1 (5 bases). This CDR3 has 13 residues. The germline V and J ends were trimmed by 4 bases and 4 bases, with 11 bases remaining between them. Looked up from germline, CDR1 is SGDLS and CDR2 is YYNGEE. The CDR3 coding sequence is TGTGCCAGCAGCCCCCACGGGGGCACTGAAGCTTTCTTT. Translation gives CASSPHGGTEAFF. The full variable domain, with the rest looked up from reference TRBV9 and TRBJ1-1, is DSGVTQTPKHLITATGQRVTLRCSPRSGDLSVYWYQQSLDQGLQFLIQYYNGEERAKGNILERFSAQQFPDLHSELNLSSLELGDSALYFCASSPHGGTEAFFGQGTRLTVV.

The rearrangement joins TRBV4-2 to TRBJ1-3; D gene uncertain. The V end lost 2 bases, the J end lost 0 bases, and 8 bases lay between the germline ends. CDR1 and CDR2 (germline): LGHNA, YNFKEQ. This CDR3 is 15 amino acids long. In DNA form, the CDR3 reads TGTGCCAGCAGCCAAACGGGGAACTCTGGAAACACCATATATTTT. Amino acids: CASSQTGNSGNTIYF.

The chain has TRBV19 and TRBJ1-2; TRBD1 might be the D (5 bases). The germline gives CDR1 LNHDA, CDR2 SQIVND (reference sequence). The V end was cut by 3 bases, the J end by 5 bases, with 10 bases between. There are 13 residues in the CDR3. CDR3 sequence: CASSIGGKYGYTF. In nucleotides, the CDR3 is TGTGCCAGTAGTATCGGGGGGAAGTATGGCTACACCTTC.

The J gene is TRBJ1-5, the V gene TRBV4-2; tentative D call: TRBD1 (5 bases). V was clipped by 0 bases and J by 3 bases, with 12 bases between them. The CDR3 is 16 residues long. Germline-derived CDR1 and CDR2 are LGHNA and YNFKEQ. The CDR3 DNA follows: TGTGCCAGCAGCCAAGAGGTGGGGCTCAACAATCAGCCCCAGCATTTT. This translates into CASSQEVGLNNQPQHF.